These 16 T cell receptor beta chains share one sample of origin, sequenced in a study of T cell responses to AZD1222 COVID-19 vaccine. Here immunoSEQ multiplex PCR was the method, and the copy in TCRdb shows in-frame clones only, minus some. The sample gives around 96,000 clones, around nine tenths of which show up once; 2.8% is in the top ten. The sequencing here drew on peripheral blood, taken on day 0 of AZD1222 vaccination. The receptor source for this set is an adult in good health.

The CDR3 spells CASSPGALRTQPQHF. The CDR3 region has the DNA TGTGCCAGCAGTCCCGGGGCACTGCGGACTCAGCCCCAGCATTTT. This rearrangement joins TRBV27 to TRBJ1-5; maybe TRBD1 (5 bases). CDR1 is MNHEY and CDR2 is SMNVEV in the germline V gene (reference sequence). V was clipped by 5 bases and J by 6 bases, with 17 bases between them. This CDR3 has 15 residues.

The chain has TRBV7-9 and TRBJ2-5; the match to TRBD2 covers 7 bases. CDR1 SEHNR and CDR2 FQNEAQ come from the germline V gene (reference sequence). The junction had 10 bases not matched to a gene; V was cut back by 5 bases and J by 1 base. This CDR3 has 16 residues. Here the CDR3 DNA reads TGTGCCAGCAGCGTACCGTTTCCTAGCGGCCAAGAGACCCAGTACTTC. This gives the protein CASSVPFPSGQETQYF.

This chain links TRBV6-5 with TRBJ1-4; TRBD1 is a possible D gene (6 bases). Germline-derived CDR1 and CDR2 are MNHEY and SVGAGI. This CDR3 has 14 amino acids. Trimming removed 5 bases from V and 5 bases from J, with 12 bases in between. CDR3 coding DNA: TGTGCCAGCAGTAAGACAGGACGGAATGAAAAACTGTTTTTT. This encodes CASSKTGRNEKLFF.

The chain joins TRBV5-1 to TRBJ1-3; unclear D gene. The V gene's germline CDR1 is SGHRS and CDR2 YFSETQ. The CDR3 has 14 amino acids. V was trimmed by 5 bases and J by 4 bases, leaving 13 bases between them. The CDR3 here is CASSGGSQGNTIYF. The CDR3, as DNA: TGCGCCAGCAGTGGAGGGTCGCAAGGAAACACCATATATTTT.

Comment on this clone: Other DNA sequences in the sample encode the same CDR3. The chain is built from TRBV3-1 (or the pseudogene TRBV3-2) and TRBJ1-3; the D gene is possibly TRBD1 (5 bases). CDR1 is LGHDT and CDR2 is YNNKEL in the germline V gene (reference sequence). Trimming cost V 2 bases and J 0 bases, with 8 bases left between them. This CDR3 comprises 15 residues. CDR3 nucleotide sequence: TGTGCCAGCAGCCAACGGGGGGGCTCTGGAAACACCATATATTTT. This sequence encodes CASSQRGGSGNTIYF.

The chain joins TRBV19 to TRBJ1-4, with TRBD1 identical over 10 bases. Germline CDR1 LNHDA, CDR2 SQIVND (reference sequence). This CDR3 has 14 residues. V was pared by 5 bases and J by 6 bases, with 3 bases of the junction left unmatched. The CDR3 DNA sequence: TGTGCCAGTAGTTCCGGACAGGGGGATGAAAAACTGTTTTTT. Protein: CASSSGQGDEKLFF.

The CDR3, as DNA: TGTGCCAGCAGAGGAGGGGGAGGGGGCGGATTGGGCTACACCTTC. Its translation is CASRGGGGGGLGYTF. The V call is TRBV7-2, the J call TRBJ1-2; 7 bases are shared with TRBD1. Trimming cost V 6 bases and J 8 bases; bases outside gene matches: 15. CDR1 is SGHTA, CDR2 FQGNSA, per germline. There are 15 residues in the CDR3.

The V call is TRBV27, the J call TRBJ2-7; TRBD1 agrees at 7 bases. This CDR3 comprises 15 residues. V dropped 5 bases and J dropped 2; count of bases not matched to a gene: 9. Germline CDR1 and CDR2: MNHEY and SMNVEV (reference sequence). As DNA, the CDR3 is TGTGCCAGCAGTCAATGGACAGGTCCTCCCTACGAGCAGTACTTC. Its protein product is CASSQWTGPPYEQYF.

This chain links TRBV5-1 with TRBJ2-7; 10 nucleotides line up with TRBD1. The V gene end was trimmed by 2 bases and the J gene end by 2 bases; junction bases not matched to a gene: 7. Germline V lookup: CDR1 SGHRS, CDR2 YFSETQ. This CDR3 comprises 16 residues. This chain's CDR3 is CASSFVRDRGTYEQYF. The CDR3 region has the DNA TGCGCCAGCAGCTTTGTCCGGGACAGGGGTACCTACGAGCAGTACTTC.

The chain is built from TRBV27 and TRBJ2-7; D unclear. Trimming took off 5 bases at V and 3 bases at J, with 14 bases between the two ends. This CDR3 contains 14 residues. CDR1 and CDR2 from the germline V gene are MNHEY and SMNVEV (reference sequence). CDR3 protein: CASSTDAVNYEQYF. The CDR3 DNA reads TGTGCCAGCAGTACGGACGCTGTTAACTACGAGCAGTACTTC.

This rearrangement joins TRBV6-5 to TRBJ2-7, with a possible D match to TRBD1 (6 bases). The CDR3 length is 14 residues. Germline CDR1 is MNHEY and CDR2 is SVGAGI. V was trimmed by 6 bases and J by 4 bases, leaving 16 bases between them. The CDR3 bases are TGTGCCAGCAGCCGGACAGTAAAAGTGTACGAGCAGTACTTC. As protein: CASSRTVKVYEQYF.

The J gene is TRBJ2-2, the V gene TRBV3-1 (or the pseudogene TRBV3-2), with 11 bases aligning to TRBD2. The CDR3 is made up of 15 amino acids. Trimming took 0 bases from V and 8 from J; bases not matched to a gene: 2. Germline V lookup: CDR1 LGHDT, CDR2 YNNKEL (reference sequence). CDR3: CASSQDSGGAGELFF. The CDR3 DNA sequence: TGTGCCAGCAGCCAAGATAGCGGGGGGGCAGGGGAGCTGTTTTTT.

V gene TRBV6-5 combines with J gene TRBJ2-7; D gene ambiguous. The germline CDR1 and CDR2 sequences are MNHEY and SVGAGI. The length of the CDR3 is 14 residues. V was cut by 0 bases and J by 2 bases, with 8 bases left in between. The DNA for the CDR3 is TGTGCCAGCAGTTACTCAAGTTGGCCCTACGAGCAGTACTTC. This translates into CASSYSSWPYEQYF.

The V gene is TRBV4-1, the J gene TRBJ2-5; 11 bases line up with TRBD2. Losses at the gene ends were 2 bases for V and 4 bases for J; bases not matched to a gene: 3. Germline V gene data show CDR1 as MGHRA and CDR2 as YSYEKL. The CDR3 consists of 15 residues. This CDR3 is CASSQLAGGTETQYF. In DNA form, the CDR3 reads TGCGCCAGCAGCCAATTAGCGGGGGGGACAGAGACCCAGTACTTC.

This sequence joins TRBV5-6 and TRBJ1-2, with D possibly TRBD1 on 5 matching bases. The germline CDR1 and CDR2 sequences are SGHDT and YYEEEE. This CDR3 spans 13 amino acids. Deletions cut 4 bases from V and 6 bases from J, with 13 bases between. CDR3: CASSLWAGNGYTF. CDR3 nucleotides: TGTGCCAGCAGCCTTTGGGCAGGGAATGGCTACACCTTC. Combining the CDR3 with reference TRBV5-6 and TRBJ1-2 gives the whole variable domain DAGVTQSPTHLIKTRGQQVTLRCSPKSGHDTVSWYQQALGQGPQFIFQYYEEEERQRGNFPDRFSGHQFPNYSSELNVNALLLGDSALYLCASSLWAGNGYTFGSGTRLTVV.

This chain joins TRBV6-5 and TRBJ1-1; D is ambiguous. The CDR3 sequence is 11 residues long. Trimming stripped 6 bases from V and 6 bases from J, with 8 bases between. Germline loops: CDR1 MNHEY, CDR2 SVGAGI. The CDR3 nucleotides read TGTGCCAGCAGCAGGTTTTCTGAAGCTTTCTTT. Amino acid sequence: CASSRFSEAFF.